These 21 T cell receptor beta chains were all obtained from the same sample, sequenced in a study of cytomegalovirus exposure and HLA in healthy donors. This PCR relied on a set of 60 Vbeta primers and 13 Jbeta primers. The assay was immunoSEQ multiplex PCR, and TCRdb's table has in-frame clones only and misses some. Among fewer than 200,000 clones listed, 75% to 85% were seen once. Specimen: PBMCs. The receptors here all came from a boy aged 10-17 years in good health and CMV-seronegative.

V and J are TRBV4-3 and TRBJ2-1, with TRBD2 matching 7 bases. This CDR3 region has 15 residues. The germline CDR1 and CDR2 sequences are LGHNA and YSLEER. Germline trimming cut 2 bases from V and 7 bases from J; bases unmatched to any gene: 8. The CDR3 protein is CASSQRWLAENEQFF. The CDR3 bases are TGCGCCAGCAGCCAACGATGGCTAGCGGAGAATGAGCAGTTCTTC.

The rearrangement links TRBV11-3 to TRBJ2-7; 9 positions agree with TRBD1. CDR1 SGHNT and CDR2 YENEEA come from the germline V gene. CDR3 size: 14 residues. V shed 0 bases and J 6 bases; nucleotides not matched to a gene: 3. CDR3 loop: CASSLEHRGREQYF. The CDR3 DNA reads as TGTGCCAGCAGCTTAGAACACAGGGGGCGCGAGCAGTACTTC.

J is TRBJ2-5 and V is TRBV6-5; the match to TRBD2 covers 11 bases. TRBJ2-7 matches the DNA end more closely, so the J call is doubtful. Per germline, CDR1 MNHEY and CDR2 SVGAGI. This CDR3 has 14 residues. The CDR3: CASSGTSGSYEQYF. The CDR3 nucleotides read TGTGCCAGCAGTGGGACTAGCGGTTCCTACGAGCAGTACTTC.

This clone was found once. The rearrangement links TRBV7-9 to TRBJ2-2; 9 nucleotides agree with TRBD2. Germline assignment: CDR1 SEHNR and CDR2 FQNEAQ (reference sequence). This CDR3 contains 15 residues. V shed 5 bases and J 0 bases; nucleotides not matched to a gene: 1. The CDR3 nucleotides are TGTGCCAGCAGCCGACTAGCGGCGAACACCGGGGAGCTGTTTTTT. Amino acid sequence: CASSRLAANTGELFF.

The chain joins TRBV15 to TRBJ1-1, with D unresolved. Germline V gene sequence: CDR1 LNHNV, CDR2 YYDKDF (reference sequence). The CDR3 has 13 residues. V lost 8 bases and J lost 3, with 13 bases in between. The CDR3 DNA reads TGTGCCACCGCTTTTGGTCCGGACACTGAAGCTTTCTTT. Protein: CATAFGPDTEAFF.

CDR3 DNA sequence: TGTGCCTGGAGTGTTGGGGGAGGCGGCTACACCTTC. This codes for CAWSVGGGGYTF. The chain combines TRBV30 with TRBJ1-2; D possibly corresponds to TRBD1 (5 bases). The length of the CDR3 is 12 residues. Germline-derived CDR1 and CDR2 are GTSNPN and SVGIG (reference sequence). V lost 0 bases to trimming and J lost 8 bases, with 10 bases between them.

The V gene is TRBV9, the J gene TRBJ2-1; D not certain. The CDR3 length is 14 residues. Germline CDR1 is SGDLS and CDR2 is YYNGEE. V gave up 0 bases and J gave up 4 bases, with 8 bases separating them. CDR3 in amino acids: CASSVALLYNEQFF. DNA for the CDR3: TGTGCCAGCAGCGTAGCCCTACTTTACAATGAGCAGTTCTTC.

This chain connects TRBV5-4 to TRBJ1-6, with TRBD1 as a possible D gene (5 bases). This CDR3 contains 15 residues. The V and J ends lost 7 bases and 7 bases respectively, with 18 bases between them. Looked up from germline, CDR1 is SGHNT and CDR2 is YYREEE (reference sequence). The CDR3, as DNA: TGTGCCAGCCGGCAATACGGGACTGGGAATTCACCCCTCCACTTT. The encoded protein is CASRQYGTGNSPLHF.

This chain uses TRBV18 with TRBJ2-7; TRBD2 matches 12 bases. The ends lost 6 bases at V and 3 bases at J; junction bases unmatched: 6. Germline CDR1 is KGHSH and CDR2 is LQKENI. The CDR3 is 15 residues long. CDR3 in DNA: TGTGCCAGCTCCCCCGGGACTAGCGGGTACTACGAGCAGTACTTC. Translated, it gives CASSPGTSGYYEQYF.

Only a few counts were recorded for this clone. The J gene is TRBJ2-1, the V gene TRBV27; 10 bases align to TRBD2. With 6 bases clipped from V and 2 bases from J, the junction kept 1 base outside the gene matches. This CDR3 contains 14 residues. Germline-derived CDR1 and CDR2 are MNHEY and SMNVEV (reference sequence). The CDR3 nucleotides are TGTGCCAGCAGACTAGCGGGGACCTACAATGAGCAGTTCTTC. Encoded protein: CASRLAGTYNEQFF.

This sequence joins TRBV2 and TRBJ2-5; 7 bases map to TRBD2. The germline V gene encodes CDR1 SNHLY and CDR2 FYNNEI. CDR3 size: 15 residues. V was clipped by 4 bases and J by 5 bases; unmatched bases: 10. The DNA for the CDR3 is TGTGCCAGCAGTGGGATAGCGGGCCCTCGGGAGACCCAGTACTTC. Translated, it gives CASSGIAGPRETQYF.

For the CDR3, the DNA is TGTGCCAGCAGCTCCGGGCCGGGGTTAACAAGTCAGCCCCAGCATTTT. This sequence encodes CASSSGPGLTSQPQHF. The chain carries TRBV5-6 and TRBJ1-5; D is uncertain. The CDR3 has 16 amino acids. The V and J ends lost 3 bases and 6 bases respectively, with 19 bases between them. Germline V gene sequence: CDR1 SGHDT, CDR2 YYEEEE. Based on the CDR3 plus reference TRBV5-6 and TRBJ1-5, the full variable domain is DAGVTQSPTHLIKTRGQQVTLRCSPKSGHDTVSWYQQALGQGPQFIFQYYEEEERQRGNFPDRFSGHQFPNYSSELNVNALLLGDSALYLCASSSGPGLTSQPQHFGDGTRLSIL.

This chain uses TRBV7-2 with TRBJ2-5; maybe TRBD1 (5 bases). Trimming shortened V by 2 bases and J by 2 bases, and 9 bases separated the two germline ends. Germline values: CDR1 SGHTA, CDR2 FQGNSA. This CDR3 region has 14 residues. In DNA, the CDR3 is TGTGCCAGCAGCTTAAAGGGGCAGCAAGAGACCCAGTACTTC. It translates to CASSLKGQQETQYF.

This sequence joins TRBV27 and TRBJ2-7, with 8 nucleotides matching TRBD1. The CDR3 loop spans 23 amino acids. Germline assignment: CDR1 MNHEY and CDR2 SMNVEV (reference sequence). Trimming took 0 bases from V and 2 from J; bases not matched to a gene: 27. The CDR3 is CASSLSYLRKTGDISASPYEQYF. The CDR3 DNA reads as TGTGCCAGCAGTTTATCGTACCTCCGGAAGACAGGGGATATTTCGGCGAGTCCCTACGAGCAGTACTTC.

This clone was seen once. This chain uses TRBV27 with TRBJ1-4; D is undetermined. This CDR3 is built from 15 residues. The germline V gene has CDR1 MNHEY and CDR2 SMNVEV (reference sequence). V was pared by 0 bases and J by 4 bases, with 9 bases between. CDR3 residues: CASSLSGQGNEKLFF. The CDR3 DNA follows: TGTGCCAGCAGTTTATCTGGGCAAGGTAATGAAAAACTGTTTTTT.

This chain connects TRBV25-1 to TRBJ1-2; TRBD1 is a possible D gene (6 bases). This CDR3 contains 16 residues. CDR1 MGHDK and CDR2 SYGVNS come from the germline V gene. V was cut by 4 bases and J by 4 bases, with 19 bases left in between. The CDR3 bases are TGTGCCAGCAGTGGATTACGACAGGATTTTCCCTATGGCTACACCTTC. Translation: CASSGLRQDFPYGYTF.

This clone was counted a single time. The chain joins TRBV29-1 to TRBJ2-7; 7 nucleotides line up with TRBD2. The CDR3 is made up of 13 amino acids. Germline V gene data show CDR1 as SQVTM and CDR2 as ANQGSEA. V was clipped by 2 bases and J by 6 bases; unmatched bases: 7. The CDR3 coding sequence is TGCAGCGTTGAACTAGCGACTAGCTTCGAGCAGTACTTC. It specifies CSVELATSFEQYF.

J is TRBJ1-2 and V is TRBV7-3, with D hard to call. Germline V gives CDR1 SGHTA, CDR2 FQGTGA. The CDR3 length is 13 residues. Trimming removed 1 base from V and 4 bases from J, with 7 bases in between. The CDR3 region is CASSLRPGYGYTF. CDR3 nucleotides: TGTGCCAGCAGCTTAAGACCGGGCTATGGCTACACCTTC.

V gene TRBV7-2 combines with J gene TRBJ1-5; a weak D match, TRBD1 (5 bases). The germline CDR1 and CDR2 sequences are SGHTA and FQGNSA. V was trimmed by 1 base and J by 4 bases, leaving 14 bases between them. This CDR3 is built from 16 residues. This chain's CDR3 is CASSLVFGAGNQPQHF. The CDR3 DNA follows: TGTGCCAGCAGCTTAGTTTTCGGGGCGGGAAATCAGCCCCAGCATTTT. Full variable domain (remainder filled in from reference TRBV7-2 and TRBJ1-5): GAGVSQSPSNKVTEKGKDVELRCDPISGHTALYWYRQSLGQGLEFLIYFQGNSAPDKSGLPSDRFSAERTGGSVSTLTIQRTQQEDSAVYLCASSLVFGAGNQPQHFGDGTRLSIL.

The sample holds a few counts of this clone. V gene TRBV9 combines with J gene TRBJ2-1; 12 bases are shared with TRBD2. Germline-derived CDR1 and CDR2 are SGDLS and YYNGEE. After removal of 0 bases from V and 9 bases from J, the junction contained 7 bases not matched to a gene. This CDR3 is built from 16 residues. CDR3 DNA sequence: TGTGCCAGCAGCGTAGCTCGTCTAGCGGGAGGGGGTGAGCAGTTCTTC. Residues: CASSVARLAGGGEQFF. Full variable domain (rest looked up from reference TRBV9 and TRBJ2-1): DSGVTQTPKHLITATGQRVTLRCSPRSGDLSVYWYQQSLDQGLQFLIQYYNGEERAKGNILERFSAQQFPDLHSELNLSSLELGDSALYFCASSVARLAGGGEQFFGPGTRLTVL.

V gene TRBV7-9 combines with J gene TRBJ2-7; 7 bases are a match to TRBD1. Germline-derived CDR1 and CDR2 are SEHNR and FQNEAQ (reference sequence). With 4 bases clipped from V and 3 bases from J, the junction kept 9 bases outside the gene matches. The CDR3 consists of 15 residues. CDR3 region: CASSSRTGHNYEQYF. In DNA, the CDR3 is TGTGCCAGCAGCTCAAGGACAGGACATAACTACGAGCAGTACTTC.